What follows describes a single T cell receptor beta chain. Its antigen is unknown. Within one base of it there is no much larger clone, and no base qualities were kept. The library was produced with the immunoSEQ multiplex PCR assay. In its TCRdb copy, this immuneACCESS table keeps in-frame sequences only and misses some clones. Where compared with another copy, unresolved V genes explain less than half of these, and the others have no known cause. For this sample there are around 65,000 clones; approximately 77% appear just once. The ten most abundant clones make up about 4.5% of the sample. This specimen belongs to a study of radiotherapy plus CTLA-4 blockade in lung cancer (dated by TCRdb to 2016 to 2019). In terms of the full investigation: Among the enrolled patients, roughly 19% had an objective response, and 31% reached disease control.

Overall study outcomes, separate from this receptor: TCR clones derived from tumors expanded in peripheral blood after treatment with radiotherapy and ipilimumab. The strongest predictors of response were reported to be early dynamic shifts in blood T cell clones along with a rise in serum interferon-beta following radiation.

The CDR3 goes from the cysteine to the phenylalanine over 16 residues. Only the CDR3 DNA is retained, 48 bases long and in frame from the first base. The germline V end is reduced by 3 bases and the J end by 2 bases; junction bases left unmatched: 2. CDR1 and CDR2 were assigned from the germline V gene as SGDLS and YYNGEE. The study tested focal radiation therapy combined with CTLA-4 blockade (ipilimumab) in patients with chemo-refractory metastatic non-small-cell lung cancer. Rearrangement joined TRBV9 to TRBJ2-3; 14 junctional bases match TRBD2. The input for sequencing was peripheral blood, taken from a patient treated with radiotherapy plus ipilimumab. This clonotype was sampled from a human donor with non-small cell lung cancer who had a complete response to radiotherapy plus ipilimumab. The sequenced DNA: TGTGCCAGCAGCGGGGGACTAGCGGGGGACACAGATACGCAGTATTTT. The encoded protein is CASSGGLAGDTDTQYF.